This TCR beta chain was profiled in a study of blood T cell repertoires in COVID-19. CDR3 size: 15 residues. V lost 1 base to trimming and J lost 5 bases; unmatched junction nucleotides: 5. CDR1 and CDR2 from the germline V gene are LNHNV and YYDKDF (reference sequence). Methods used by the authors: The authors estimated nucleated cell counts from reference gene primer amplification. The data were produced by immunoSEQ multiplex PCR, yet TCRdb's version contains in-frame clones alone and is incomplete. That table gives V, J and clone size, and the DNA gave D and trimming. Counted here are about 180,000 clones, roughly 83% occurring once; the ten biggest clones make up 8% to 10%. Two consecutive negative NP/OP PCR tests, clearance, or resolved symptoms defined Cohort 3 recovery.

The source material was PBMCs or T cells enriched from blood (not recorded which). The receptor's source is a woman in her 30s who had recovered from COVID-19. This chain links TRBV15 with TRBJ2-5; TRBD1 aligns across 9 bases. Here the CDR3 DNA reads TGTGCCACCAGCAGAGGGGACAGGGATATGGAGACCCAGTACTTC. Translated: CATSRGDRDMETQYF.